One sample yielded the 18 T cell receptor beta chains listed below, sequenced in a study of blood T cell repertoires in COVID-19. Data came from immunoSEQ multiplex PCR; TCRdb stores just in-frame clones and leaves some out. The data contain 91,000 or so clones, around nine tenths of them singletons. Sequencing input: peripheral blood. Receptor source: a woman aged 45-65 years in a cohort sampled during active COVID-19.

This sequence joins TRBV2 and TRBJ2-2; 7 nucleotides match TRBD2. The CDR3 extends over 15 amino acids. Germline loops: CDR1 SNHLY, CDR2 FYNNEI. Unmatched junction bases numbered 10, after V lost 6 bases and J lost 6 bases. The CDR3 spells CASSPMGGDSGELFF. Here the CDR3 DNA reads TGTGCCAGCAGCCCAATGGGAGGGGATTCCGGGGAGCTGTTTTTT.

V usage is TRBV28 and J usage is TRBJ1-1; a possible D gene is TRBD1 (6 bases). The CDR3 length is 14 residues. Looked up from germline, CDR1 is MDHEN and CDR2 is SYDVKM. Trimming took off 6 bases at V and 3 bases at J, with 14 bases between the two ends. For the CDR3, the DNA is TGTGCCAGCAGCGCACAGGGCGGCGACACTGAAGCTTTCTTT. Translating gives CASSAQGGDTEAFF. The variable domain in full, completed from reference TRBV28 and TRBJ1-1, reads DVKVTQSSRYLVKRTGEKVFLECVQDMDHENMFWYRQDPGLGLRLIYFSYDVKMKEKGDIPEGYSVSREKKERFSLILESASTNQTSMYLCASSAQGGDTEAFFGQGTRLTVV.

The genes are TRBV6-5 and TRBJ2-7; the D gene is possibly TRBD1 (6 bases). The CDR3 runs 11 residues. The V gene's germline CDR1 is MNHEY and CDR2 SVGAGI. Trimming removed 4 bases at V and 7 bases at J, with 8 bases between. The CDR3 sequence is CASSLQGEQYF. The CDR3 nucleotides read TGTGCCAGCAGTTTACAGGGAGAGCAGTACTTC.

This clone was recorded once. The chain links TRBV2 to TRBJ2-7; D may be TRBD1 (6 bases). Germline CDR1 reads SNHLY; CDR2 reads FYNNEI. Between the trimmed V and J ends, which lost 4 bases and 0 bases, there was a span of 13 bases. CDR3 length equals 15 residues. The CDR3 loop is CASSGRQASSYEQYF. The CDR3 DNA is TGTGCCAGCAGTGGTAGACAGGCGAGCTCCTACGAGCAGTACTTC.

This sequence joins TRBV6-5 and TRBJ1-6; D is unclear. V lost 2 bases, J lost 8 bases, and 13 bases lay in between. CDR1 is MNHEY and CDR2 is SVGAGI in the germline V gene. The length of the CDR3 is 15 residues. The DNA for the CDR3 is TGTGCCAGCAGTTACGGGCAGGTCTGGGATTCACCCCTCCACTTT. Amino acid sequence: CASSYGQVWDSPLHF.

V is TRBV7-3 and J is TRBJ2-3, with 7 bases matching TRBD2. This CDR3 comprises 14 residues. CDR1 is SGHTA, CDR2 FQGTGA, per germline. With 3 bases clipped from V and 7 bases from J, the junction kept 7 bases outside the gene matches. The CDR3 loop is CASSLSGIGNTQYF. The CDR3 DNA sequence: TGTGCCAGCAGCTTGAGCGGGATTGGAAATACGCAGTATTTT. Using reference TRBV7-3 and TRBJ2-3 for the parts outside the CDR3, the full variable domain is GAGVSQTPSNKVTEKGKYVELRCDPISGHTALYWYRQSLGQGPEFLIYFQGTGAADDSGLPNDRFFAVRPEGSVSTLKIQRTERGDSAVYLCASSLSGIGNTQYFGPGTRLTVL.

The CDR3 here is CASSPSRDRGEKLFF. The CDR3 DNA is TGTGCCAGCAGCCCCTCCCGGGACAGGGGCGAAAAACTGTTTTTT. The chain couples TRBV4-2 to TRBJ1-4; 10 bases line up with TRBD1. Trimming at V came to 4 bases and at J to 8 bases, leaving 7 bases not matched to a gene. Per the germline V gene, CDR1 is LGHNA and CDR2 is YNFKEQ. The CDR3 consists of 15 residues.

V gene TRBV7-8 combines with J gene TRBJ2-7; D is perhaps TRBD2 (5 bases). There are 12 residues in the CDR3. CDR1 is SGHVS, CDR2 FQNEAQ, per germline. The germline V and J ends were trimmed by 5 bases and 6 bases, with 11 bases remaining between them. CDR3 loop: CASSLPRGEQYF. CDR3 nucleotide sequence: TGTGCCAGCAGCCTCCCTCGGGGCGAGCAGTACTTC.

In this sample, this clone turned up once. The chain joins TRBV18 to TRBJ2-7; D gene ambiguous. Between the trimmed V and J ends, which lost 2 bases and 2 bases, there was a span of 10 bases. Per germline, CDR1 KGHSH and CDR2 LQKENI. The CDR3 is made up of 14 amino acids. The CDR3 spells CASSPRGDPYEQYF. CDR3 in DNA: TGTGCCAGCTCACCAAGAGGAGACCCCTACGAGCAGTACTTC.

CDR3 protein: CASSLAGTSGRDEQYF. Written as DNA, the CDR3 is TGCGCCAGCAGCTTGGCCGGGACTAGCGGGAGGGACGAGCAGTACTTC. J is TRBJ2-7 and V is TRBV5-1; TRBD2 matches 16 bases. Germline V CDR1 and CDR2: SGHRS, YFSETQ. The V segment lost 0 bases and the J segment 5 bases; nucleotides outside the gene matches: 2. The CDR3 covers 16 residues.

This chain links TRBV9 with TRBJ1-3; 10 bases match TRBD1. Germline CDR1 SGDLS, CDR2 YYNGEE. This CDR3 is 18 amino acids long. V was pared by 3 bases and J by 0 bases, with 9 bases of the junction left unmatched. Here the CDR3 DNA reads TGTGCCAGCAGCGCCGCCGGGACAGGGGCCCTCTCTGGAAACACCATATATTTT. Residues: CASSAAGTGALSGNTIYF.

This clone was counted only a few times. V and J are TRBV29-1 and TRBJ1-2; D unclear. This CDR3 is 14 amino acids long. With 3 bases removed from V and 1 base from J, the gap between germline ends came to 12 bases. The germline V gene encodes CDR1 SQVTM and CDR2 ANQGSEA. The CDR3 spells CSVEAQDLNYGYTF. Here the CDR3 DNA reads TGCAGCGTTGAGGCCCAAGATCTTAACTATGGCTACACCTTC.

This chain uses TRBV12-3 or TRBV12-4 with TRBJ2-7; weak D call: TRBD2 (5 bases). V was clipped by 2 bases and J by 7 bases, with 12 bases between them. This CDR3 comprises 13 residues. The CDR3 sequence: CASSLQARGEQYF. CDR3 coding DNA: TGTGCCAGCAGTTTACAGGCCAGAGGGGAGCAGTACTTC.

The gene calls are TRBV6-1 and TRBJ1-1; tentatively, D is TRBD1 (6 bases). The germline gives CDR1 MNHNS, CDR2 SASEGT. The CDR3 extends over 18 amino acids. Trimming pared 2 bases from V and 3 bases from J, leaving 22 bases between. The CDR3: CASSERGGAIFKDTEAFF. The DNA of the CDR3 is TGTGCCAGCAGTGAACGGGGGGGCGCAATATTTAAGGACACTGAAGCTTTCTTT.

V and J are TRBV2 and TRBJ1-6, with 9 positions matching TRBD1. V lost 5 bases and J lost 7; bases outside the gene matches: 6. Germline V gene sequence: CDR1 SNHLY, CDR2 FYNNEI. CDR3 length equals 15 residues. CDR3 in DNA: TGTGCCAGCAGTCCCGGGGGACAGGGAAATTCACCCCTCCACTTT. Its translation is CASSPGGQGNSPLHF.

V is TRBV5-1 and J is TRBJ2-2, with TRBD1 matching over 7 bases. CDR1 and CDR2 (germline): SGHRS, YFSETQ. V gave up 5 bases and J gave up 3 bases; unmatched junction bases: 7. This CDR3 is 15 amino acids long. The CDR3 region is CASRTGDRDTGELFF. CDR3 in DNA: TGCGCCAGCAGAACAGGGGATAGGGACACCGGGGAGCTGTTTTTT.

The CDR3 is CASSPRGTGGAYGYTF. The CDR3 DNA follows: TGTGCCAGCAGTCCGAGAGGGACAGGAGGGGCCTATGGCTACACCTTC. The gene calls are TRBV27 and TRBJ1-2; 8 bases map to TRBD1. The germline V gene has CDR1 MNHEY and CDR2 SMNVEV (reference sequence). V dropped 5 bases and J dropped 4; count of bases not matched to a gene: 12. CDR3 length equals 16 residues.

The rearrangement links TRBV9 to TRBJ1-6; a possible D gene is TRBD1 (5 bases). This CDR3 has 12 residues. The germline CDR1 and CDR2 sequences are SGDLS and YYNGEE. The V end lost 3 bases, the J end lost 10 bases, and 8 bases lay between the germline ends. The CDR3 DNA reads TGTGCCAGCAGCGGGAACAGGTCACCCCTCCACTTT. As protein: CASSGNRSPLHF.